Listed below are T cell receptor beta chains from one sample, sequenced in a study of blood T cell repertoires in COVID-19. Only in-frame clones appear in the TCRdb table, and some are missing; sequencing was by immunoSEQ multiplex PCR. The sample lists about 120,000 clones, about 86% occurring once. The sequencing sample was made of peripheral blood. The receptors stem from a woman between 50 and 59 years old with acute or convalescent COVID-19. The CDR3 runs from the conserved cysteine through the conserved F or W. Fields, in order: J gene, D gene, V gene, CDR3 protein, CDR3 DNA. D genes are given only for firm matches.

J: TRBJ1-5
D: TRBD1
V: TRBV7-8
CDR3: CASSITGGPQPQHF
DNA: TGTGCCAGCAGCATTACAGGGGGACCGCAGCCCCAGCATTTT

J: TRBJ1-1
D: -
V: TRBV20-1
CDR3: CSGEGNTEAFF
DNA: TGCAGCGGGGAGGGGAACACTGAAGCTTTCTTT

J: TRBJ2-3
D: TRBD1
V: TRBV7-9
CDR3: CASIKTGGTDTQYF
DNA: TGTGCCAGCATCAAAACAGGGGGCACAGATACGCAGTATTTT

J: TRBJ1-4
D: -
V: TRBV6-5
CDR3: CASRGQHATNEKLFF
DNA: TGTGCCAGCAGGGGACAACATGCAACTAATGAAAAACTGTTTTTT

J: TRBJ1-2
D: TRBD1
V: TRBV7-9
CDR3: CASSPDRVDYGYTF
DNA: TGTGCCAGCAGCCCTGACAGGGTTGACTATGGCTACACCTTC

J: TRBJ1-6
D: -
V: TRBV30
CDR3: CAWSVPPGVYSPLHF
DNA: TGTGCCTGGAGTGTACCGCCAGGGGTGTATTCACCCCTCCACTTT

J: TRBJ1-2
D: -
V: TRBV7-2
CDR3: CASSLNQGVYGYTF
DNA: TGTGCCAGCAGCTTAAATCAAGGGGTCTATGGCTACACCTTC

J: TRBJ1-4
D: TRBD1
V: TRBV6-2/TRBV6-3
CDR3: CASGRTGGSEKLFF
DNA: TGTGCCAGCGGCCGGACAGGGGGAAGCGAAAAACTGTTTTTT

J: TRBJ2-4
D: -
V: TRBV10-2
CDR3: CASSERARGWIQYF
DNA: TGCGCCAGCAGTGAGCGGGCGCGCGGGTGGATTCAGTACTTC

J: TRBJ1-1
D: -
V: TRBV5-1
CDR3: CASRLLPEVDTEAFF
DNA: TGCGCCAGCAGACTGCTTCCGGAGGTGGACACTGAAGCTTTCTTT

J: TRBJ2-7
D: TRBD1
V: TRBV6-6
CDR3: CASSYPGTGGRREQYF
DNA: TGTGCCAGCAGTTACCCGGGGACAGGGGGGAGAAGGGAGCAGTACTTC

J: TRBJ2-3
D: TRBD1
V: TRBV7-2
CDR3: CASSLMSGGRADTQYF
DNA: TGTGCCAGCAGCTTGATGTCAGGGGGCCGAGCAGATACGCAGTATTTT

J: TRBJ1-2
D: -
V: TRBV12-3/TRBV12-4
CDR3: CASSEGANYGYTF
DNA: TGTGCCAGCAGTGAAGGGGCTAACTATGGCTACACCTTC

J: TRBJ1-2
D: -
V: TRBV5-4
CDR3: CASSLEGVWYGYTF
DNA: TGTGCCAGCAGCTTGGAAGGGGTCTGGTATGGCTACACCTTC

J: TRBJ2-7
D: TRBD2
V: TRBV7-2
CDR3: CASSQGLAGLAYEQYF
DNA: TGTGCCAGCAGCCAGGGACTAGCGGGGCTTGCCTACGAGCAGTACTTC

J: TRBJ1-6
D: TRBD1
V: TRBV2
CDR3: CASSWTGTANSPLHF
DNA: TGTGCCAGCAGCTGGACCGGGACAGCTAATTCACCCCTCCACTTT

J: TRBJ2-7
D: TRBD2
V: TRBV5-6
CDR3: CASSPGLAGAYEQYF
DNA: TGTGCCAGCAGCCCCGGACTAGCGGGAGCGTACGAGCAGTACTTC

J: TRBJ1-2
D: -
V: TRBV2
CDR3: CATSLNYGYTF
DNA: TGTGCCACCAGCCTCAACTATGGCTACACCTTC

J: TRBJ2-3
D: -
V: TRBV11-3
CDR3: CASSLDGRGDTQYF
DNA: TGTGCCAGCAGCTTAGATGGACGGGGAGATACGCAGTATTTT

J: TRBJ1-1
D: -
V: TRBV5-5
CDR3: CASSMVYRNTEAFF
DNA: TGTGCCAGCAGCATGGTATACAGGAACACTGAAGCTTTCTTT